Included here is one T cell receptor beta chain sequence, with context. This entry comes from a study of blood T cell repertoires in COVID-19. Germline V gene lookup returns CDR1 SGHNT and CDR2 YENEEA. CDR3 length equals 13 residues. The V gene lost 7 bases and the J gene lost 3 bases, with 11 bases spanning the gap. Libraries were prepared by immunoSEQ multiplex PCR; TCRdb keeps only in-frame clonotypes and omits some of them. The data hold hundreds of thousands of clones, with roughly nine tenths observed a single time. The origin of this receptor is a woman aged 60-75 years who had recovered from COVID-19. The sample consisted of PBMCs or T cells enriched from blood (not recorded which). The gene calls are TRBV11-3 and TRBJ2-3; no reliable D call. The CDR3 DNA follows: TGTGCCAGCACCCTCACCACTACAGATACGCAGTATTTT. Its translation is CASTLTTTDTQYF.